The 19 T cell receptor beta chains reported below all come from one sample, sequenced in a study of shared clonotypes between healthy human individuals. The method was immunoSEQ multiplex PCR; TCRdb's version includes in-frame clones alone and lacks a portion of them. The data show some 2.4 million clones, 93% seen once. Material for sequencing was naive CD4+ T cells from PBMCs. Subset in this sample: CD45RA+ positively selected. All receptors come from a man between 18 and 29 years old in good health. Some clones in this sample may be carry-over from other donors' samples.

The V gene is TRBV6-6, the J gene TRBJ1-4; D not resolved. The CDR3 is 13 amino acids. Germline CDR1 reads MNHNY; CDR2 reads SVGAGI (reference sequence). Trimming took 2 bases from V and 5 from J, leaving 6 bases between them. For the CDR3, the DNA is TGTGCCAGCAGTTACCTGACAAATGAAAAACTGTTTTTT. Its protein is CASSYLTNEKLFF.

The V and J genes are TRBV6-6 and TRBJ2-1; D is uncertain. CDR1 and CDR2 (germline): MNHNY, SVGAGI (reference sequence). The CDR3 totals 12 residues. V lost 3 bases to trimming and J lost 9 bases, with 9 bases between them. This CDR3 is CASSYALSEQFF. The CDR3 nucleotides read TGTGCCAGCAGTTATGCTTTAAGTGAGCAGTTCTTC.

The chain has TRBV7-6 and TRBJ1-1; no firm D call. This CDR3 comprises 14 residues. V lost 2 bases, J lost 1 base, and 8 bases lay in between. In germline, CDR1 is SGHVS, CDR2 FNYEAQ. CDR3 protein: CASSLLLGNTEAFF. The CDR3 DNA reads TGTGCCAGCAGCTTATTGCTCGGGAACACTGAAGCTTTCTTT.

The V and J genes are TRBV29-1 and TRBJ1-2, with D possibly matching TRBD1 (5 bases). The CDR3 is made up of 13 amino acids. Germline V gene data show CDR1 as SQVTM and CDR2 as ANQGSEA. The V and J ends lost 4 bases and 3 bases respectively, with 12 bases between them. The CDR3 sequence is CSVGGQGDYGYTF. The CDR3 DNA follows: TGCAGCGTTGGGGGCCAGGGTGACTATGGCTACACCTTC.

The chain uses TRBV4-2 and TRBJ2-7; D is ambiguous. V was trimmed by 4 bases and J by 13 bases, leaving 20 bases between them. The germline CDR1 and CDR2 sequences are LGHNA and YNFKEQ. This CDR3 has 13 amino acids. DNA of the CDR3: TGTGCCAGCAGCCCTCACGAATATCAGGCCCTCTACTTC. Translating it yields CASSPHEYQALYF.

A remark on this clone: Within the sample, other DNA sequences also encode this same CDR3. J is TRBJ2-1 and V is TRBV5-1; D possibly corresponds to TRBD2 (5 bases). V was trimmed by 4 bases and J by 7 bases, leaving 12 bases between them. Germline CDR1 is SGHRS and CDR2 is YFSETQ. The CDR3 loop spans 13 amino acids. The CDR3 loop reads CASSRGSGNEQFF. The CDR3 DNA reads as TGCGCCAGCAGCCGCGGGTCCGGTAATGAGCAGTTCTTC.

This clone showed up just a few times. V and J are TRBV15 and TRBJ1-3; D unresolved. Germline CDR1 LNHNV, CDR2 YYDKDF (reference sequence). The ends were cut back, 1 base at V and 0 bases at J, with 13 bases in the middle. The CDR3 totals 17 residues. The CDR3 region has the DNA TGTGCCACCAGCAGAGCATGGACGGCCGACTCTGGAAACACCATATATTTT. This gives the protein CATSRAWTADSGNTIYF.

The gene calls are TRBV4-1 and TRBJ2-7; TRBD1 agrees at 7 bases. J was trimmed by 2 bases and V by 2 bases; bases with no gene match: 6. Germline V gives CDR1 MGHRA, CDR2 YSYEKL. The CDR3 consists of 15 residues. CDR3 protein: CASSQLGQTTYEQYF. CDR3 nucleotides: TGCGCCAGCAGCCAATTGGGACAGACCACCTACGAGCAGTACTTC.

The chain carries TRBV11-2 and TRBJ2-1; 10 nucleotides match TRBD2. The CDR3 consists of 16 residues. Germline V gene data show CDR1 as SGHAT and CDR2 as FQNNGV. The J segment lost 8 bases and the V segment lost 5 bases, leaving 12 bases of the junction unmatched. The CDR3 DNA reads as TGTGCCAGCAGCCCGATAGCAGCGGGAGGGCCATATGAGCAGTTCTTC. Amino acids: CASSPIAAGGPYEQFF.

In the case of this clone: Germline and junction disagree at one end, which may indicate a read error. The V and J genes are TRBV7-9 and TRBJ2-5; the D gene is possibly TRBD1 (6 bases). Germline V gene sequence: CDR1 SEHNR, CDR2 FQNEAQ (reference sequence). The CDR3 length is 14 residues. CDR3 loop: CASSQVGGQETQYF. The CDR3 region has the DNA TGCGCCAGCAGCCAAGTAGGGGGCCAAGAGACCCAGTACTTC. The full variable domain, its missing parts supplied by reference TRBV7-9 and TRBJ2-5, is DTGVSQNPRHKITKRGQNVTFRCDPISEHNRLYWYRQTLGQGPEFLTYFQNEAQLEKSRLLSDRFSAERPKGSFSTLEIQRTEQGDSAMYLCASSQVGGQETQYFGPGTRLLVL.

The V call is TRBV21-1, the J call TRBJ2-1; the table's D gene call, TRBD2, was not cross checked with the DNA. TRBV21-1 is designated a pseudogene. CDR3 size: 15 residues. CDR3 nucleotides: TGTGCCAGCAGCAAAGCCGGACTAGCTGGCCATGAGCAGTTCTTC. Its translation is CASSKAGLAGHEQFF.

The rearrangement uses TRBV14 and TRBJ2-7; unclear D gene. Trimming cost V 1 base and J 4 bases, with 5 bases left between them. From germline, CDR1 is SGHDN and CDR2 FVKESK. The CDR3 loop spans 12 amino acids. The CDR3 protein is CASSQARYEQYF. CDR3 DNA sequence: TGTGCCAGCAGCCAAGCGAGATACGAGCAGTACTTC.

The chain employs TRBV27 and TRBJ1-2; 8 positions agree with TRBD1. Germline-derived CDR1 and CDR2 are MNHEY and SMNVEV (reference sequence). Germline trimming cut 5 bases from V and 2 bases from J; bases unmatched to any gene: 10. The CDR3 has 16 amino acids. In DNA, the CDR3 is TGTGCCAGCAGTCCTTCCGGACAGGGCGTCAACTATGGCTACACCTTC. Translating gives CASSPSGQGVNYGYTF.

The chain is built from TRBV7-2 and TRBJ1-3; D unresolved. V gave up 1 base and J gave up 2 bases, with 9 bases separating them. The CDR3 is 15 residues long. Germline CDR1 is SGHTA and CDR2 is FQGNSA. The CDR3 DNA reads TGTGCCAGCAGCTTAGGGGTAATCGCTGGAAACACCATATATTTT. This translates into CASSLGVIAGNTIYF.

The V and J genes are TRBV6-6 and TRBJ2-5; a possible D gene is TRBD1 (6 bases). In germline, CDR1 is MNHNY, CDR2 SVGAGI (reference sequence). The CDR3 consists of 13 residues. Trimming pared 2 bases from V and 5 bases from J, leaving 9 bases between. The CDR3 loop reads CASSYAQGETQYF. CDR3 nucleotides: TGTGCCAGCAGTTACGCGCAGGGGGAGACCCAGTACTTC.

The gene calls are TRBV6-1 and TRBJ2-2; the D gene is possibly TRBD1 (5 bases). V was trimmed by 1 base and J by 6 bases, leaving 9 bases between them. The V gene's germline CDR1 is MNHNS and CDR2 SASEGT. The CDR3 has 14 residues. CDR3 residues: CASSEDGAPGELFF. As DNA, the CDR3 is TGTGCCAGCAGTGAAGATGGGGCACCCGGGGAGCTGTTTTTT.

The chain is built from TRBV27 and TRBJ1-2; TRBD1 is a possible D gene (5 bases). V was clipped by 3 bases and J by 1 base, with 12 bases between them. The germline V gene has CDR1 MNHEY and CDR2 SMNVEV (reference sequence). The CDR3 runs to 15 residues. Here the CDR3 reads CASSFGATLNYGYTF. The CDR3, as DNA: TGTGCCAGCAGTTTCGGGGCAACCCTTAACTATGGCTACACCTTC.

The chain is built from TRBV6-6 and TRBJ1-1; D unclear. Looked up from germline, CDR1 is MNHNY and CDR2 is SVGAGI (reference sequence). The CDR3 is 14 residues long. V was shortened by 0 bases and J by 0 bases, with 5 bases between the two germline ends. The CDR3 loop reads CASSYSPMNTEAFF. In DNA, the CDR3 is TGTGCCAGCAGTTACTCACCAATGAACACTGAAGCTTTCTTT.

Here the CDR3 DNA reads TGTGCCAGCACCCCCGGGGTGCTCGACACTGAAGCTTTCTTT. It encodes CASTPGVLDTEAFF. This chain uses TRBV9 with TRBJ1-1; D is undetermined. Germline V gene data show CDR1 as SGDLS and CDR2 as YYNGEE. This CDR3 is 14 amino acids long. Trimming took off 6 bases at V and 3 bases at J, with 15 bases between the two ends. Based on the CDR3 plus reference TRBV9 and TRBJ1-1, the full variable domain is DSGVTQTPKHLITATGQRVTLRCSPRSGDLSVYWYQQSLDQGLQFLIQYYNGEERAKGNILERFSAQQFPDLHSELNLSSLELGDSALYFCASTPGVLDTEAFFGQGTRLTVV.